The 21 T cell receptor beta chains below were found in one sample sequenced in a study of T cell responses to AZD1222 COVID-19 vaccine. Profiling relied on immunoSEQ multiplex PCR, and the TCRdb table lists in-frame clones only, not all of them. The table includes approximately 99,000 clones, 80% to 95% detected once. The sequencing here drew on peripheral blood, taken 28 days after the second AZD1222 dose. The origin of the receptors is an adult who received the AZD1222 COVID-19 vaccine.

The V call is TRBV6-6, the J call TRBJ1-1; D is undetermined. The CDR3 has 13 amino acids. Germline values: CDR1 MNHNY, CDR2 SVGAGI (reference sequence). Trimming removed 6 bases from V and 1 base from J, with 9 bases in between. CDR3 sequence (DNA): TGTGCCAGCAGGTCGGAACAGAACACTGAAGCTTTCTTT. Its translation is CASRSEQNTEAFF.

The J gene is TRBJ2-3, the V gene TRBV19; TRBD2 might be the D (5 bases). CDR1 is LNHDA and CDR2 is SQIVND in the germline V gene (reference sequence). The CDR3 length is 14 residues. V was shortened by 4 bases and J by 4 bases, with 12 bases between the two germline ends. CDR3 residues: CASSNSDFPDTQYF. The DNA for the CDR3 is TGTGCCAGTAGTAATAGCGATTTTCCAGATACGCAGTATTTT. Full variable domain (outside the CDR3, taken from reference TRBV19 and TRBJ2-3): DGGITQSPKYLFRKEGQNVTLSCEQNLNHDAMYWYRQDPGQGLRLIYYSQIVNDFQKGDIAEGYSVSREKKESFPLTVTSAQKNPTAFYLCASSNSDFPDTQYFGPGTRLTVL.

J is TRBJ2-4 and V is TRBV5-4; possible D gene TRBD2, 5 bases. Per the germline V gene, CDR1 is SGHNT and CDR2 is YYREEE (reference sequence). V was shortened by 3 bases and J by 0 bases, with 10 bases between the two germline ends. The CDR3 extends over 15 amino acids. CDR3 amino acids: CASSSPSGAKNIQYF. CDR3 bases: TGTGCCAGCAGCTCCCCCAGCGGAGCCAAAAACATTCAGTACTTC.

The rearrangement links TRBV6-1 to TRBJ2-4, with unresolved D. This CDR3 comprises 16 residues. Between the trimmed V and J ends, which lost 1 base and 2 bases, there was a span of 12 bases. Germline lookup yields CDR1 MNHNS and CDR2 SASEGT. CDR3 region: CASSEDLGLPKNIQYF. The DNA for the CDR3 is TGTGCCAGCAGTGAAGATTTGGGCTTGCCCAAAAACATTCAGTACTTC.

The rearrangement joins TRBV4-3 to TRBJ2-1; D not certain. This CDR3 region has 14 residues. Trimming shortened V by 0 bases and J by 3 bases, and 6 bases separated the two germline ends. Per the germline V gene, CDR1 is LGHNA and CDR2 is YSLEER. CDR3 residues: CASSQDRVYNEQFF. The CDR3 nucleotides read TGCGCCAGCAGCCAAGATCGGGTCTACAATGAGCAGTTCTTC.

The chain carries TRBV19 and TRBJ2-2, with 11 positions matching TRBD2. The CDR3 is 17 amino acids. Germline trimming cut 5 bases from V and 7 bases from J; bases unmatched to any gene: 12. Looked up from germline, CDR1 is LNHDA and CDR2 is SQIVND (reference sequence). The CDR3 region has the DNA TGTGCCAGTAGTGCTTATAGCGGGAGGGCAAAAGGCGGGGAGCTGTTTTTT. This encodes CASSAYSGRAKGGELFF.

This rearrangement joins TRBV19 to TRBJ1-5, with D possibly matching TRBD1 (5 bases). V shed 9 bases and J shed 6 bases, with 15 bases lying between them. The CDR3 contains 13 residues. Germline V gene data show CDR1 as LNHDA and CDR2 as SQIVND (reference sequence). The CDR3 here is CASETESGQPQHF. DNA for the CDR3: TGTGCCAGCGAGACAGAGTCAGGTCAGCCCCAGCATTTT.

The chain couples TRBV27 to TRBJ2-1; 8 positions agree with TRBD1. Per germline, CDR1 MNHEY and CDR2 SMNVEV (reference sequence). The CDR3 sequence is 14 residues long. V dropped 5 bases and J dropped 10; count of bases not matched to a gene: 10. Here the CDR3 reads CASSRDRQGWEQFF. The CDR3 bases are TGTGCCAGCAGTAGGGACAGGCAGGGGTGGGAGCAGTTCTTC.

This rearrangement joins TRBV5-1 to TRBJ1-5, with 9 nucleotides matching TRBD1. This CDR3 spans 15 amino acids. CDR1 is SGHRS and CDR2 is YFSETQ in the germline V gene. Trimming cost V 0 bases and J 5 bases; bases outside gene matches: 3. CDR3 sequence reads: CASSLGDRDDQPQHF. The DNA of the CDR3 is TGCGCCAGCAGCTTGGGGGACAGGGACGATCAGCCCCAGCATTTT.

The chain couples TRBV27 to TRBJ1-1; 8 bases match TRBD1. This CDR3 spans 15 amino acids. The germline V gene encodes CDR1 MNHEY and CDR2 SMNVEV (reference sequence). V gave up 6 bases and J gave up 0 bases; unmatched junction bases: 6. CDR3 sequence reads: CASRGGQVLNTEAFF. The CDR3 coding sequence is TGTGCCAGCAGGGGGGGACAGGTGCTGAACACTGAAGCTTTCTTT.

The V call is TRBV9, the J call TRBJ2-3; the D gene is possibly TRBD2 (7 bases). This CDR3 comprises 15 residues. Deletions cut 0 bases from V and 4 bases from J, with 12 bases between. Germline CDR1 SGDLS, CDR2 YYNGEE. CDR3 nucleotides: TGTGCCAGCAGCGTAGGGGGGCGGGAGTCAGATACGCAGTATTTT. Amino acid sequence: CASSVGGRESDTQYF.

This clone rates as medium-sized (0.01 to 0.1%). The chain uses TRBV21-1 and TRBJ2-7. TRBV21-1 is annotated as a pseudogene. The CDR3 sequence is 14 residues long. The CDR3 here is CASHRGGGPDEQYF. The CDR3 region has the DNA TGTGCCAGCCACCGAGGAGGGGGGCCAGACGAGCAGTACTTC.

This chain links TRBV5-4 with TRBJ1-2; 12 bases line up with TRBD1. Losses at the gene ends were 4 bases for V and 10 bases for J; bases not matched to a gene: 8. The CDR3 is 14 residues long. Germline V gene sequence: CDR1 SGHNT, CDR2 YYREEE (reference sequence). CDR3: CASSPGQGALPYTF. The CDR3 nucleotides are TGTGCCAGCAGCCCGGGACAGGGGGCCCTTCCCTACACCTTC.

The rearrangement links TRBV5-1 to TRBJ2-5, with 7 bases identical to TRBD2. This CDR3 is built from 13 residues. The V segment lost 4 bases and the J segment 3 bases; nucleotides outside the gene matches: 3. Germline CDR1 SGHRS, CDR2 YFSETQ. CDR3 residues: CASSKSGEETQYF. DNA of the CDR3: TGCGCCAGCAGCAAAAGCGGGGAAGAGACCCAGTACTTC.

The V call is TRBV29-1, the J call TRBJ2-5; 11 bases map to TRBD1. The CDR3 covers 15 residues. V lost 6 bases and J lost 5; bases outside the gene matches: 11. Germline loops: CDR1 SQVTM, CDR2 ANQGSEA. The CDR3 coding sequence is TGCAGCGTAGATACCGGGGGACAGGGGGACGAGACCCAGTACTTC. This gives the protein CSVDTGGQGDETQYF.

Here the CDR3 DNA reads TGTGCCACCAGTTCAGGGGGCCGAGAGACCCAGTACTTC. Translation: CATSSGGRETQYF. The chain carries TRBV24-1 and TRBJ2-5; 8 bases are a match to TRBD1. With V trimmed by 6 bases and J by 4 bases, 3 bases remained unmatched. This CDR3 has 13 residues. The germline V gene encodes CDR1 KGHDR and CDR2 SFDVKD.

This chain joins TRBV19 and TRBJ2-5; tentatively, D is TRBD1 (6 bases). Germline V CDR1 and CDR2: LNHDA, SQIVND (reference sequence). This CDR3 has 14 residues. The V and J ends lost 9 bases and 3 bases respectively, with 17 bases between them. For the CDR3, the DNA is TGTGCCAGCGCGATAGGACAGAGGAAAGAGACCCAGTACTTC. It yields the protein CASAIGQRKETQYF.

The chain has TRBV5-1 and TRBJ2-7, with D tentatively TRBD2 (6 bases). This CDR3 has 12 amino acids. Trimming pared 6 bases from V and 3 bases from J, leaving 10 bases between. CDR1 and CDR2 (germline): SGHRS, YFSETQ. DNA of the CDR3: TGCGCCAGCAAAGGAGGGCTCTACGAGCAGTACTTC. Translating it yields CASKGGLYEQYF.

The chain is built from TRBV5-4 and TRBJ1-2, with 7 bases identical to TRBD1. The CDR3 has 13 residues. Trimming at V came to 2 bases and at J to 4 bases, leaving 2 bases not matched to a gene. Germline assignment: CDR1 SGHNT and CDR2 YYREEE (reference sequence). The CDR3 here is CASSLGTVYGYTF. The CDR3 nucleotides are TGTGCCAGCAGCTTAGGGACAGTCTATGGCTACACCTTC.

The chain has TRBV4-1 and TRBJ1-4; maybe TRBD1 (5 bases). Trimming removed 4 bases at V and 0 bases at J, with 9 bases between. This CDR3 has 15 residues. CDR1 and CDR2 from the germline V gene are MGHRA and YSYEKL. CDR3 nucleotides: TGCGCCAGCAGCCTCTCGACAGCAACTAATGAAAAACTGTTTTTT. Encoded protein: CASSLSTATNEKLFF.

The V gene is TRBV30, the J gene TRBJ2-7; D unclear. The CDR3 has 11 residues. V dropped 2 bases and J dropped 5 bases, with 7 bases sitting between them. The germline V gene encodes CDR1 GTSNPN and CDR2 SVGIG (reference sequence). Here the CDR3 DNA reads TGTGCCTGGAGTATACTAAACGAGCAGTACTTC. Translated, it gives CAWSILNEQYF.